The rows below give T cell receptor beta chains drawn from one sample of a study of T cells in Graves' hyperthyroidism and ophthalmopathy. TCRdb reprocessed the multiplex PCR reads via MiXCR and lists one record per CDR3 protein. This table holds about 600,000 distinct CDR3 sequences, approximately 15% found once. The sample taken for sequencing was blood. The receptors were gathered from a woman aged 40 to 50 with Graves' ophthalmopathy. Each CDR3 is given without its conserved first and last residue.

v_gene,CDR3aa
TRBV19,ASSTYPTGPQH
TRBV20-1,SAIYLTDTQY
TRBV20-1,SARGGQGAWGYT
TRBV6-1,ASSTPSYEQY
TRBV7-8,ASSLTGSTSAFGNEQF
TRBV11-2,ASSLGTGGYEQY
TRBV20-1,SAREGLAGRYEQY
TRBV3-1,ASSARVNTEAF
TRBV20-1,SARDWGGTEAF
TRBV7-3,ASSLRPQVLAGEGGTGELF
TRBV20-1,SARSRTGHGFNTGELF
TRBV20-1,SAIDGGELF
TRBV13,ASSLGEGKPQH
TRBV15,ATRPEGPYNEQF
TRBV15,ATSGDTQY
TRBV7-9,ASSPPSGYYNEQF
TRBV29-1,SVDDIRAKNIQY
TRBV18,ASSPADRDSNQPQH
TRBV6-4,ASSEGTGDNEQF
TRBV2,ASSTPRDKSSYEQY
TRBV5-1,ASSSKQGTGELF
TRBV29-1,SVEVGGIGGYT
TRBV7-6,ASSRNAGGRDEQY
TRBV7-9,ASSPQGEYEQY
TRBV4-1,ASSQFRAGASWGYGYT
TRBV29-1,SVVHRYGYT
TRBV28,ASSYYGVPGQGSGYT
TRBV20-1,SARDRRRPMNTEAF
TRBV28,ASRSGARAETQY
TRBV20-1,SAREDNEQF
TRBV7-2,ASSLAMGQPQH
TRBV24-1,ATSDPHNEQF
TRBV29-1,SVERDVDGYT
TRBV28,ASSPQWTSGPDTQY
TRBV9,ASSAGNGGRGETQY
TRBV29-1,SVVGGPRPSYEQY
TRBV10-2,ASKDRGFLSDSPLH
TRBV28,ASSFKTGSSYEQY
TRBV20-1,SGVAGGSYEQY
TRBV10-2,ASSFTGEARKLF
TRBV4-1,ASSQAGFGLAGGRDTQY
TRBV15,ATSRGLAGGSYNEQF
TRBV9,ASSEGTSGRLGYEQY
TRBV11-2,ASSIGLAGVYEQY
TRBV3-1,ASTRRLNQGTQY
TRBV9,ASSAPGPFTDTQY
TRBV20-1,SARDLEEAGGPTKNIQY
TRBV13,ASSHRDLGELF
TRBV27,ASSLSLAGAIDTQY
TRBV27,ASSYATGFGYEQY
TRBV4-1,ASSPFISQPQH
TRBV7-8,ASSLGQIPNTGELF
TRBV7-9,ASSFARTGGTEAF
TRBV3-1,ASSQGDQETQY
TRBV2,ASKRVESTDTQY